This is a list of T cell receptor beta chains from one sample in a study of cytomegalovirus exposure and HLA in healthy donors. Assay used: immunoSEQ multiplex PCR; TCRdb lists only in-frame clones, some missing. The sample consists of about 82,000 clones, over 65% of them appearing once. Input material: PBMCs. The receptors shown here come from a man aged 50 to 60 in good health and CMV-seronegative. CDR3s include the opening cysteine and the closing phenylalanine or tryptophan. D genes are given only for firm matches. Some rows mark clone size as missing; the rest say once, few, many or name a class of expanded clone.

>TRBD1|.|TRBJ1-2|TRBV6-5|14
CASSRMTGDYGYTF
>.|.|.|TRBV19|15
CASSMRLLSTYEQYF
>.|.|TRBJ1-6|TRBV2|13
CASSLGQNSPLHF
>TRBD1|few|TRBJ1-3|TRBV30|13
CASGTGGGNTIYF
>TRBD1|.|TRBJ1-6|TRBV29-1|13
CSVGQGAGSPLHF
>.|once|TRBJ2-5|TRBV14|11
CASTSGRTQYF
>TRBD1|.|TRBJ2-5|TRBV5-4|14
CASRPTGGQETQYF
>TRBD1|few|TRBJ1-2|TRBV7-2|19
CASSSYGPGGTGVDYGYTF
>.|once|TRBJ2-1|TRBV7-3|11
CASSSDNEQFF
>.|.|TRBJ2-7|TRBV14|13
CASSPGQDYEQYF
>.|.|TRBJ1-2|TRBV6-5|14
CASSYSKTGYGYTF
>.|.|TRBJ2-7|TRBV7-3|13
CASSLDRGYEQYF
>TRBD1|once|TRBJ1-1|TRBV28|15
CASPPLTGGGTEAFF
>TRBD1|.|TRBJ1-1|TRBV19|14
CASSDPGQGLGAFF
>TRBD1|.|TRBJ1-1|TRBV14|17
CASSPTGQGAIDTEAFF
>TRBD2|.|TRBJ2-3|TRBV19|16
CASSPNLAGSADTQYF
>TRBD2|.|TRBJ2-1|TRBV5-1|20
CASSPRIGLAGGGSYNEQFF
>.|once|TRBJ1-3|TRBV9|17
CASSVTPTWSSGNTIYF
>TRBD1|.|TRBJ1-1|TRBV10-3|13
CAISDAQGAQAFF
>TRBD2|.|TRBJ2-7|TRBV7-2|14
CASSPRGGGREQYF
>TRBD1|.|TRBJ2-2|TRBV7-3|15
CASSLGQGDTGELFF
>TRBD2|.|TRBJ2-4|TRBV7-2|18
CASSLGFERGSAKNIQYF
>.|few|TRBJ1-1|TRBV6-6|16
CASSSTGTWTNTEAFF
>.|.|TRBJ1-5|TRBV19|14
CASTGGPDNQPQHF
>TRBD1|.|TRBJ1-2|TRBV27|15
CASAQTGAPTYGYTF
>TRBD1|.|TRBJ2-3|TRBV10-3|15
CAISPTGATTDTQYF
>.|once|TRBJ1-4|TRBV6-5|15
CASSYGHGLNEKLFF
>TRBD1|.|TRBJ1-1|TRBV30|18
CAGSRDRGLRYRNTEAFF
>TRBD2|once|TRBJ2-7|TRBV2|14
CASSGGLAGESRYF
>.|.|TRBJ2-6|TRBV7-9|19
CASSSPPGQHYSGANVLTF
>TRBD2|.|TRBJ2-1|TRBV18|15
CASSPGGGSYNEQFF
>.|.|TRBJ2-1|TRBV4-3|15
CASSQDSRRDNEQFF
>TRBD2|.|TRBJ2-1|TRBV7-8|17
CASSVALGGASFGEQFF
>.|.|TRBJ1-3|TRBV5-1|15
CASRREASSGNTIYF
>.|.|TRBJ1-1|TRBV7-9|12
CASSHRNTEAFF